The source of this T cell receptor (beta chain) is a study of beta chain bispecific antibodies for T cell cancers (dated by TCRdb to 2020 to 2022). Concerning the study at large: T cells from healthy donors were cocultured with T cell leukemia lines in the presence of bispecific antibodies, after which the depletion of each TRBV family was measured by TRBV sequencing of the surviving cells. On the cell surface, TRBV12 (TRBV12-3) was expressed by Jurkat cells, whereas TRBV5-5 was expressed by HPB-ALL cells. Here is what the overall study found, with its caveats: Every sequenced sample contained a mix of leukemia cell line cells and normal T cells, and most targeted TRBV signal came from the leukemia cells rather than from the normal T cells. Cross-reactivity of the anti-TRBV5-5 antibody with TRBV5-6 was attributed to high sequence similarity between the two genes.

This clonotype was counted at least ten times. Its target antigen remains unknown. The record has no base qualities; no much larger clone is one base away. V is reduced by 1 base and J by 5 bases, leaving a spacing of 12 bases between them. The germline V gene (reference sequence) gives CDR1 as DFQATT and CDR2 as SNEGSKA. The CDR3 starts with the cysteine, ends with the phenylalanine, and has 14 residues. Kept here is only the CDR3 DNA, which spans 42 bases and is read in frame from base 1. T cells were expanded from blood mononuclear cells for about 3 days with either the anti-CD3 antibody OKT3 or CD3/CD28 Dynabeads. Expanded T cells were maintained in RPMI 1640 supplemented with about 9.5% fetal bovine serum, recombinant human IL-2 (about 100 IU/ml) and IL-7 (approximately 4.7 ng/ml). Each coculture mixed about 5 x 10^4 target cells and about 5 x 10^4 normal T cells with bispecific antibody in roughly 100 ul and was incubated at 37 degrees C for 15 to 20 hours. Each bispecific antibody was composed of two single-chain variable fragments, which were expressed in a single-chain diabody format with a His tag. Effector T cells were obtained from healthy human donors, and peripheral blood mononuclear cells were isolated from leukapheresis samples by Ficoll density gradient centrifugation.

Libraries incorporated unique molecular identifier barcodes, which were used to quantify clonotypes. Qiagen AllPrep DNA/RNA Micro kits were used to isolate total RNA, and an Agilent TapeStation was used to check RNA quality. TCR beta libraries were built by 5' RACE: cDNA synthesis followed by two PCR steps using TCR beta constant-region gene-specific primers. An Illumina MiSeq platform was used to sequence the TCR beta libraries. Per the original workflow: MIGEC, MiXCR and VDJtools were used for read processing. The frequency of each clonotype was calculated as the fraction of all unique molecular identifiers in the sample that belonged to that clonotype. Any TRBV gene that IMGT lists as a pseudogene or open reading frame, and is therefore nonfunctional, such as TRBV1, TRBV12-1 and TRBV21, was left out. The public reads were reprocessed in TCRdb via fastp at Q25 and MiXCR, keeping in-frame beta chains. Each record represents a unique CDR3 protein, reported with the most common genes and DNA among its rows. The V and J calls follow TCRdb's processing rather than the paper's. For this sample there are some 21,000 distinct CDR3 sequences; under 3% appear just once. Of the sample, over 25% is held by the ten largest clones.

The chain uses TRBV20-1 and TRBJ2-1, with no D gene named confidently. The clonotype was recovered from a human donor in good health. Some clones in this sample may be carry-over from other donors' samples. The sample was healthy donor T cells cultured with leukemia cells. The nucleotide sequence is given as TGCAGTGCTAGAGGCGACCGCAACCACAATGAGCAGTTCTTC. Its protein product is CSARGDRNHNEQFF.